This T cell receptor beta chain appears in the sequencing data of a study of blood T cell repertoires in COVID-19. The overall study: Sites across the United States, Italy and Spain contributed samples from acute and convalescent COVID-19. Sources were T cells, B-cell-depleted T cells, or PBMCs; the material itself was cDNA or gDNA.

Original processing notes: Amplification of reference gene primers provided the estimated nucleated cell counts. This table comes from immunoSEQ multiplex PCR, and its TCRdb copy is limited to in-frame clones, with some not included. That table supplies the V and J calls and clone size; D and trimming were determined from the DNA. This table has around 35,000 clones, 81% appearing once. The germline gives CDR1 GTSNPN, CDR2 SVGIG (reference sequence). V was cut by 0 bases and J by 8 bases, with 16 bases left in between. CDR3 length equals 14 residues. The chain is built from TRBV30 and TRBJ1-2; D remains unclear. The sample was peripheral blood. This receptor was obtained from a man in his sixties or seventies with COVID-19, enrolled during active disease. The CDR3 DNA sequence: TGTGCCTGGAGTGTACCGCTACGGAGGCAAGGCTACACCTTC. This codes for CAWSVPLRRQGYTF.